These 9 T cell receptor beta chains were sequenced from one sample in a study of blood T cell repertoires in COVID-19. TCRdb's table, derived via immunoSEQ multiplex PCR, lists solely in-frame clones and lacks some. Of some 95,000 clones detected, 75% to 85% appear once; the ten largest clones hold roughly 24%. Source material: peripheral blood. These receptors came from a man in his 70s with acute or convalescent COVID-19.

The rearrangement uses TRBV5-8 and TRBJ1-4; maybe TRBD1 (5 bases). CDR1 is SGHTS, CDR2 YDEGEE, per germline. This CDR3 region has 14 residues. Trimming removed 7 bases from V and 6 bases from J, with 16 bases in between. This chain's CDR3 is CASAPRGEDEKLFF. The CDR3 DNA is TGTGCCAGCGCCCCGCGGGGGGAGGATGAAAAACTGTTTTTT. The full variable domain, its missing parts supplied by reference TRBV5-8 and TRBJ1-4, is EAGVTQSPTHLIKTRGQQATLRCSPISGHTSVYWYQQALGLGLQFLLWYDEGEERNRGNFPPRFSGRQFPNYSSELNVNALELEDSALYLCASAPRGEDEKLFFGSGTQLSVL.

V is TRBV29-1 and J is TRBJ2-1, with no clear D. Germline CDR1 is SQVTM and CDR2 is ANQGSEA. CDR3 size: 12 residues. The CDR3 is CSDRSPPDEQFF. The CDR3 DNA reads TGCAGTGATCGGTCCCCCCCGGATGAGCAGTTCTTC.

V is TRBV3-1 (or the pseudogene TRBV3-2) and J is TRBJ2-2, with D perhaps TRBD2 (5 bases). This CDR3 is built from 16 residues. The germline gives CDR1 LGHDT, CDR2 YNNKEL (reference sequence). V gave up 2 bases and J gave up 7 bases, with 17 bases separating them. The CDR3 here is CASSQPRGANGGELFF. The CDR3 DNA reads as TGTGCCAGCAGCCAACCCCGGGGAGCCAACGGCGGGGAGCTGTTTTTT.

This clone came up many times. CDR3 DNA: TGCAGCGTTGAAGATACGCGGGAGGGAGCCTACGAGCAGTACTTC. Translated: CSVEDTREGAYEQYF. This sequence joins TRBV29-1 and TRBJ2-7, with 9 nucleotides matching TRBD2. The germline gives CDR1 SQVTM, CDR2 ANQGSEA. Trimming took 0 bases from V and 2 from J; bases not matched to a gene: 5. This CDR3 region has 15 residues.

The chain links TRBV28 to TRBJ2-1, with 10 nucleotides matching TRBD2. The CDR3 totals 17 residues. CDR1 is MDHEN, CDR2 SYDVKM, per germline. The ends lost 4 bases at V and 5 bases at J; junction bases unmatched: 11. This CDR3 reads CASSWLAGVAVDNEQFF. In DNA, the CDR3 is TGTGCCAGCAGTTGGCTAGCGGGGGTGGCGGTGGACAATGAGCAGTTCTTC.

The chain carries TRBV5-1 and TRBJ2-7; 7 bases agree with TRBD2. V was clipped by 7 bases and J by 2 bases; unmatched bases: 9. The CDR3 is made up of 14 amino acids. The germline gives CDR1 SGHRS, CDR2 YFSETQ. The CDR3 is CASGGGKGTYEQYF. The CDR3 DNA reads as TGCGCCAGCGGGGGAGGGAAGGGCACCTACGAGCAGTACTTC.

This sequence joins TRBV6-5 and TRBJ2-7, with 12 bases that match TRBD2. Germline values: CDR1 MNHEY, CDR2 SVGAGI. The CDR3 has 15 amino acids. With 5 bases clipped from V and 3 bases from J, the junction kept 5 bases outside the gene matches. The CDR3 reads CASSRTSGAVYEQYF. CDR3 bases: TGTGCCAGCAGTAGGACTAGCGGGGCCGTCTACGAGCAGTACTTC.

The J gene is TRBJ1-1, the V gene TRBV7-9; tentatively, D is TRBD1 (6 bases). CDR3 size: 14 residues. Germline V CDR1 and CDR2: SEHNR, FQNEAQ (reference sequence). Trimming took off 10 bases at V and 1 base at J, with 16 bases between the two ends. The CDR3 protein is CATFQGRGNTEAFF. DNA for the CDR3: TGTGCCACCTTTCAGGGGAGGGGGAACACTGAAGCTTTCTTT. The full variable domain, in which reference TRBV7-9 and TRBJ1-1 provide the parts outside the CDR3, is DTGVSQNPRHKITKRGQNVTFRCDPISEHNRLYWYRQTLGQGPEFLTYFQNEAQLEKSRLLSDRFSAERPKGSFSTLEIQRTEQGDSAMYLCATFQGRGNTEAFFGQGTRLTVV.

The rearrangement links TRBV2 to TRBJ1-4, with D uncertain. Germline lookup yields CDR1 SNHLY and CDR2 FYNNEI. The germline V and J ends were trimmed by 4 bases and 8 bases, with 14 bases remaining between them. This CDR3 is built from 14 residues. The CDR3 region is CASSVATTGEKLFF. The CDR3 DNA follows: TGTGCCAGCAGTGTGGCGACCACGGGGGAAAAACTGTTTTTT. The full variable domain, with the rest looked up from reference TRBV2 and TRBJ1-4, is EPEVTQTPSHQVTQMGQEVILRCVPISNHLYFYWYRQILGQKVEFLVSFYNNEISEKSEIFDDQFSVERPDGSNFTLKIRSTKLEDSAMYFCASSVATTGEKLFFGSGTQLSVL.